This note documents a single T cell receptor (beta chain) sequence. Seattle participants joined during active infection and were tracked over time. This entry comes from a study of blood T cell repertoires in COVID-19. Background on the study: The United States, Italy and Spain supplied acute and convalescent COVID-19 samples. Nucleic acid was either cDNA or gDNA, and it came from T cells, B-cell-depleted T cells, or PBMCs.

Original analysis: From reference gene primer amplification, estimates of nucleated cell counts were derived. Clones were sequenced by immunoSEQ multiplex PCR, and TCRdb holds only the in-frame ones, with some missing. From that table come the V and J calls and clone size; the DNA was used to work out D and trimming. The table lists roughly 150,000 clones, around 82% of them singletons. V shed 5 bases and J 3 bases; nucleotides not matched to a gene: 7. Germline V gene lookup returns CDR1 SGHTA and CDR2 FQGNSA. The CDR3 covers 15 residues. The chain links TRBV7-2 to TRBJ1-2, with 9 positions matching TRBD1. The origin of this receptor is an elderly man with COVID-19, enrolled during active disease. The sample taken for sequencing was peripheral blood. The CDR3 coding sequence is TGTGCCAGCAGCGAAGGCAGGACAGGGGACTATGGCTACACCTTC. It is translated as CASSEGRTGDYGYTF.